In its sample, the clone carrying this T cell receptor beta chain was seen once. Its antigen is unknown. Other DNA sequences in the same sample also yield this CDR3. The sample comes from a study of shared clonotypes between healthy human individuals. Study-wide results and caveats: Non-shared clonotypes displayed generation probabilities falling below those of clonotypes present in all four donors. Rarefaction exposed incomplete sorted-subset sequencing despite large depth. Sharing across four donors was highest in naive CD4 (around 5%) and lowest in memory CD8 (0.4%).

Clones were sequenced by immunoSEQ multiplex PCR, and TCRdb holds only the in-frame ones, with some missing. The data hold 1 million to 1.2 million clones, with around three quarters observed a single time. Negatively enriched CD4+ T cells were divided by CD45RA into naive and memory. The sequenced material came from memory CD4+ T cells from PBMCs. Sample subset: CD45RA-negative fraction. This receptor was obtained from a man younger than 35 in good health. Some clones in this sample may be carry-over from other donors' samples.

The CDR3 nucleotides are TGTGCCATCAGTGCCTCCTACGAGCAGTACTTC. Translation: CAISASYEQYF. The chain recombines TRBV10-3 with TRBJ2-7; D gene unclear. Germline assignment: CDR1 ENHRY and CDR2 SYGVKD. CDR3 length: 11 residues. V shed 4 bases and J shed 0 bases, with 1 base lying between them.